The clone carrying this TCR beta chain was counted once. Its antigen is still unknown. The data derive from a study of Ad26.COV2.S vaccination and SARS-CoV-2 variants. Study results and limitations: Vaccine and placebo recipients had comparable breadth of non-spike TCRs.

Sample treatment: some 20 received Ad26.COV2.S at low or high dose, single or two shots; about five received placebo; per-sample allocation not given. Vaccine and placebo recipients were sampled on day 63 after the first injection. Per germline, CDR1 SGHTA and CDR2 FQGNSA. This CDR3 spans 14 amino acids. Trimming shortened V by 3 bases and J by 2 bases, and 11 bases separated the two germline ends. Sequenced by immunoSEQ multiplex PCR; TCRdb stores in-frame clones only, minus some. The repertoire holds just over 350,000 clones, with approximately 85% as singletons. The clonotype comes from a person between 18 and 65 years old who received the Ad26.COV2.S COVID-19 vaccine or a placebo. The input for sequencing was peripheral blood, taken in a trial of Ad26.COV2.S vaccine versus placebo. The J gene is TRBJ2-7, the V gene TRBV7-2, with a tentative D call TRBD2 (6 bases). CDR3 sequence reads: CASSFKGEAYEQYF. CDR3 DNA sequence: TGTGCCAGCAGCTTCAAAGGGGAGGCCTACGAGCAGTACTTC.